A selection of T cell receptor delta chains follows, all from one sample in a study of Vδ1+ human thymocytes. TCRdb re-processed the multiplex PCR reads via CATT. The data show around 20,000 delta-chain clones, approximately 8.8% seen once. The sequenced sample was Vdelta1+ gamma-delta thymocytes from the thymus. These receptors were collected from a child younger than two who had congenital heart surgery. Each CDR3 is given with its conserved first and last residue. A D gene is named only where the DNA matches it firmly. Clone size, where shown, is once, few, many, or a class for clones that have expanded.

NA,23,TRDV1,TRDD3,TRDJ1,CALGELSRPKLLGDSLYTDKLIF,TGTGCTCTTGGGGAACTATCCCGTCCTAAACTACTGGGGGATTCCTTGTACACCGATAAACTCATCTTT
few,21,TRDV1,TRDD3,TRDJ1,CALGEKRLGDIAPGHTDKLIF,TGTGCTCTTGGGGAAAAAAGGCTGGGGGATATTGCTCCAGGGCACACCGATAAACTCATCTTT
few,21,TRDV1,TRDD3,TRDJ1,CALGGPPCSLVLGDTHHKLIF,TGTGCTCTTGGGGGACCACCCTGCAGCCTTGTACTGGGGGATACACACCATAAACTCATCTTT
few,16,TRDV1,TRDD3,TRDJ1,CALGVPTGGFLDKLIF,TGTGCTCTTGGGGTCCCTACTGGGGGATTCCTCGATAAACTCATCTTT
NA,18,TRDV1,NA,TRDJ1,CALGELSRPSYRTDKLIF,TGTGCTCTTGGGGAACTATCTCGGCCTTCGTACCGCACCGATAAACTCATCTTT
few,22,TRDV1,NA,TRDJ1,CALGETSPRVSYPGERTDKLIF,TGTGCTCTTGGGGAAACATCCCCGCGGGTCAGCTACCCTGGGGAACGCACCGATAAACTCATCTTT
medium-sized,20,TRDV1,TRDD3,TRDJ1,CALGELPPSNLLGDTDKLIF,TGTGCTCTTGGGGAGCTGCCGCCTTCCAATCTACTGGGGGACACCGATAAACTCATCTTT
few,13,TRDV1,NA,TRDJ1,CALGGYHTDKLIF,TGTGCTCTTGGGGGGTACCACACCGATAAACTCATCTTT
NA,15,TRDV1,NA,TRDJ2,CALGENWALTAQLFF,TGTGCTCTTGGGGAAAACTGGGCCTTGACAGCACAACTCTTCTTT
few,22,TRDV1,NA,TRDJ1,CALGDSTRGSRGPQNYTDKLIF,TGTGCTCTTGGGGACTCAACGAGGGGGAGCCGGGGGCCCCAAAACTACACCGATAAACTCATCTTT
NA,13,TRDV1,NA,TRDJ2,CALGVGGTAQLFF,TGTGCTCTTGGGGTAGGTGGGACAGCACAACTCTTCTTT
few,18,TRDV2,NA,TRDJ1,CACDTEVTLGAYTDKLIF,TGTGCCTGTGACACCGAGGTGACATTGGGGGCTTACACCGATAAACTCATCTTT
few,22,TRDV1,TRDD3,TRDJ1,CALGELFLNSRTGGYGTDKLIF,TGTGCTCTTGGGGAACTTTTCCTAAACTCCCGTACTGGGGGATACGGCACCGATAAACTCATCTTT
few,19,TRDV3,TRDD3,TRDJ1,CAFSWCILGEKEYTDKLIF,TGTGCCTTTAGCTGGTGTATACTGGGGGAGAAGGAATACACCGATAAACTCATCTTT
few,18,TRDV1,NA,TRDJ1,CALGEPRLPHPYTDKLIF,TGTGCTCTTGGGGAACCTCGCCTTCCCCATCCGTACACCGATAAACTCATCTTT
few,20,TRDV2,TRDD3,TRDJ1,CACDTLYWGIRGGYTDKLIF,TGTGCCTGTGACACCTTGTACTGGGGGATACGCGGGGGGTACACCGATAAACTCATCTTT
few,15,TRDV1,NA,TRDJ1,CALGLPMAYWGKLIF,TGTGCTCTTGGCCTTCCTATGGCCTACTGGGGCAAACTCATCTTT
NA,19,TRDV1,TRDD2,TRDJ1,CALGELAFLSGTNTDKLIF,TGTGCTCTTGGGGAACTGGCCTTCCTATCGGGCACTAACACCGATAAACTCATCTTT
NA,20,TRDV1,TRDD3,TRDJ1,CALGEPFLPYWGTYTDKLIF,TGTGCTCTTGGGGAACCCTTTCTTCCGTACTGGGGGACGTACACCGATAAACTCATCTTT
few,23,TRDV1,TRDD3,TRDJ1,CALGEFGWPVLGDTPPYTDKLIF,TGTGCTCTTGGGGAATTCGGTTGGCCCGTACTGGGGGATACGCCCCCGTACACCGATAAACTCATCTTT
medium-sized,20,TRDV1,TRDD2,TRDJ1,CALGELHRPSSEDHTDKLIF,TGTGCTCTTGGGGAACTCCATAGGCCTTCCTCGGAAGACCACACCGATAAACTCATCTTT
few,21,TRDV1,TRDD3,TRDJ1,CALGELVQGSYEILGASKLIF,TGTGCTCTTGGGGAACTAGTTCAGGGGTCCTACGAAATACTGGGGGCTTCCAAACTCATCTTT
few,23,TRDV1,TRDD3,TRDJ1,CALGDWPRVPRLGDKSYTDKLIF,TGTGCTCTTGGGGATTGGCCAAGAGTCCCTCGACTGGGGGATAAATCGTACACCGATAAACTCATCTTT
few,21,TRDV1,NA,TRDJ1,CALGELGRNGLRVLHTDKLIF,TGTGCTCTTGGGGAACTAGGTCGAAATGGCCTACGCGTACTGCACACCGATAAACTCATCTTT
few,19,TRAV29/DV5,NA,TRDJ1,CAASAGISYLLGYTDKLIF,TGTGCAGCAAGCGCGGGTATATCCTACCTACTGGGCTACACCGATAAACTCATCTTT
few,20,TRDV1,NA,TRDJ1,CALGAFLTGGRYSAADKLIF,TGTGCTCTTGGGGCCTTCCTAACTGGGGGACGGTACAGCGCGGCCGATAAACTCATCTTT
few,17,TRDV1,NA,TRDJ1,CALGGEIPALYTDKLIF,TGTGCTCTTGGGGGGGAAATACCCGCGTTATACACCGATAAACTCATCTTT
few,19,TRDV1,TRDD3,TRDJ1,CALVTYAGGYGHHPDKLIF,TGTGCTCTTGTGACCTACGCCGGGGGATATGGTCATCATCCCGATAAACTCATCTTT
NA,23,TRDV1,TRDD3,TRDJ1,CALGELGRAFPYWGIPVTDKLIF,TGTGCTCTTGGGGAACTAGGAAGGGCCTTCCCTTACTGGGGGATACCAGTCACCGATAAACTCATCTTT
NA,23,TRDV1,NA,TRDJ1,CALGSSSYSIPLGDPLYTDKLIF,TGTGCTCTTGGGAGCTCTTCCTACTCCATCCCACTGGGGGACCCGCTCTACACCGATAAACTCATCTTT
NA,18,TRDV1,NA,TRDJ1,CALVLPPSSGDKGHKLIF,TGTGCTCTTGTCCTGCCCCCTTCCTCGGGGGATAAGGGGCATAAACTCATCTTT
NA,20,TRDV1,TRDD3,TRDJ1,CALGELTPTRTGGRTDKLIF,TGTGCTCTTGGGGAACTGACTCCTACGCGTACTGGGGGCCGCACCGATAAACTCATCTTT
NA,17,TRDV1,TRDD3,TRDJ1,CALGGTGGYFNTDKLIF,TGTGCTCTTGGGGGTACGGGGGGATATTTTAACACCGATAAACTCATCTTT
few,17,TRDV1,NA,TRDJ1,CALGPQVGGQHTDKLIF,TGTGCTCTTGGGCCACAAGTTGGGGGGCAGCACACCGATAAACTCATCTTT
NA,17,TRDV1,NA,TRDJ1,CALGGALSSRYTDKLIF,TGTGCTCTTGGGGGTGCCCTTTCGTCGCGGTACACCGATAAACTCATCTTT
few,22,TRDV1,TRDD3,TRDJ1,CALGELKALYWGIHEYTDKLIF,TGTGCTCTTGGGGAACTAAAGGCCCTTTACTGGGGGATACACGAGTACACCGATAAACTCATCTTT
NA,19,TRDV1,NA,TRDJ1,CALGEQGVPVSPYTDKLIF,TGTGCTCTTGGGGAACAGGGGGTTCCCGTGAGCCCGTACACCGATAAACTCATCTTT
few,21,TRDV1,TRDD3,TRDJ1,CALGETLRYWGIRSYTDKLIF,TGTGCTCTTGGGGAAACCCTCCGTTACTGGGGGATACGTTCGTACACCGATAAACTCATCTTT
few,21,TRDV1,TRDD3,TRDJ1,CALGEFSYVPLLGDHTDKLIF,TGTGCTCTTGGGGAATTCAGCTACGTCCCTTTACTGGGGGATCACACCGATAAACTCATCTTT
few,14,TRDV2,NA,TRDJ1,CACDRGGRGDKLIF,TGCGCCTGTGACAGAGGAGGACGGGGCGATAAACTCATCTTT
NA,16,TRDV1,NA,TRDJ1,CALGELRPLTTDKLIF,TGTGCTCTTGGGGAACTACGCCCGTTGACCACCGATAAACTCATCTTT
few,21,TRDV1,NA,TRDJ1,CALGEAFLRGIRPPYTDKLIF,TGTGCTCTTGGGGAGGCCTTCCTACGGGGGATACGTCCCCCTTACACCGATAAACTCATCTTT
few,14,TRDV2,TRDD3,TRDJ1,CACDESGGSSKLIF,TGTGCCTGTGACGAATCTGGGGGATCGAGTAAACTCATCTTT
few,24,TRDV1,TRDD2,TRDJ1,CALGGPITKKTSYWRNLYTDKLIF,TGTGCTCTTGGGGGCCCCATCACGAAAAAAACTTCCTACTGGAGGAACCTGTACACCGATAAACTCATCTTT
NA,12,TRDV1,NA,TRDJ1,CALGESYAGLIF,TGTGCTCTTGGGGAATCCTACGCTGGACTCATCTTT
few,25,TRDV1,NA,TRDJ1,CALGKRVPYPFGGGYAELFSDKLIF,NA
NA,20,TRDV1,TRDD3,TRDJ1,CALGTRPLLGDWGYTDKLIF,TGTGCTCTTGGGACTCGGCCCCTACTGGGGGATTGGGGGTACACCGATAAACTCATCTTT
few,15,TRDV1,NA,TRDJ1,CALGVLGPSKDKLIF,TGTGCTCTTGGGGTACTAGGCCCCTCCAAGGATAAACTCATCTTT
NA,22,TRDV1,TRDD3,TRDJ1,CALGPSSPKYWGILRYTDKLIF,TGTGCTCTTGGACCATCATCGCCTAAGTACTGGGGGATACTGAGGTACACCGATAAACTCATCTTT
few,16,TRDV1,NA,TRDJ1,CALGKKLGALTDKLIF,TGTGCTCTTGGGAAAAAATTGGGGGCCCTCACCGATAAACTCATCTTT
NA,16,TRDV1,TRDD3,TRDJ1,CALGERTGGYADKLIF,TGTGCTCTTGGGGAAAGGACTGGGGGATACGCCGATAAACTCATCTTT
few,24,TRDV1,TRDD3,TRDJ1,CALGDRIFTLLRTGGSPYTDKLIF,TGTGCTCTTGGGGACCGAATTTTCACCTTACTACGGACTGGGGGATCCCCGTACACCGATAAACTCATCTTT
medium-sized,16,TRDV2,TRDD3,TRDJ2,CACGTGGYGRTAQLFF,TGTGCCTGTGGTACTGGGGGATACGGTAGAACAGCACAACTCTTCTTT